One sample yielded the 29 T cell receptor beta chains listed below, sequenced in a study of blood T cell repertoires in COVID-19. Assay: immunoSEQ multiplex PCR; the TCRdb copy retains only in-frame clones and omits some. The sample has over 30,000 clones; about 90% are singletons. Sample: peripheral blood. The receptors were gathered from a human donor with active COVID-19. The donor label of this sample is uncertain.

The V and J genes are TRBV4-3 and TRBJ2-3; possible D gene TRBD1, 6 bases. CDR3 length equals 15 residues. The germline V gene has CDR1 LGHNA and CDR2 YSLEER. Trimming took off 4 bases at V and 3 bases at J, with 14 bases between the two ends. For the CDR3, the DNA is TGCGCCAGCAGCCCTTGGGGGCTTCCAACAGATACGCAGTATTTT. This sequence encodes CASSPWGLPTDTQYF.

V usage is TRBV12-3 or TRBV12-4 and J usage is TRBJ1-2; no firm D call. CDR3 length: 12 amino acids. The V and J ends lost 2 bases and 4 bases respectively, with 5 bases between them. The CDR3 loop is CASSLLSYGYTF. In nucleotides, the CDR3 is TGTGCCAGCAGTTTACTTTCCTATGGCTACACCTTC.

The chain is built from TRBV4-2 and TRBJ2-7; 11 nucleotides line up with TRBD2. Germline values: CDR1 LGHNA, CDR2 YNFKEQ. J gave up 2 bases and V 4 bases, and 4 bases lay outside the gene matches. The CDR3 is made up of 15 amino acids. CDR3 nucleotides: TGTGCCAGCAGCCCCCTAGCGGGAGGTCCCTACGAGCAGTACTTC. It encodes CASSPLAGGPYEQYF.

The table lists this clone with a few counts. The chain carries TRBV4-3 and TRBJ2-7; possible D gene TRBD2, 6 bases. With 0 bases removed from V and 5 bases from J, the gap between germline ends came to 14 bases. The CDR3 is 15 residues long. The V gene's germline CDR1 is LGHNA and CDR2 YSLEER. The CDR3 DNA sequence: TGCGCCAGCAGCCAAGATAGCGGCCCCCGGGACGAGCAGTACTTC. Its translation is CASSQDSGPRDEQYF.

V is TRBV18 and J is TRBJ1-6, with 7 bases fitting TRBD1. The CDR3 sequence is 16 residues long. Germline V gives CDR1 KGHSH, CDR2 LQKENI. V lost 2 bases, J lost 10 bases, and 11 bases stayed unmatched. CDR3 DNA: TGTGCCAGCTCACCAATGATCGACAGGGTAGCCTCACCCCTCCACTTT. Residues: CASSPMIDRVASPLHF.

This chain uses TRBV24-1 with TRBJ1-2, with D uncertain. The V end was cut by 3 bases, the J end by 8 bases, with 9 bases between. Germline V lookup: CDR1 KGHDR, CDR2 SFDVKD. The CDR3 totals 12 residues. The CDR3 nucleotides read TGTGCCACCAGTGATGCGGGGAGAGGCTACACCTTC. Amino acids: CATSDAGRGYTF.

The chain couples TRBV7-2 to TRBJ1-2; 8 bases agree with TRBD1. After removal of 5 bases from V and 4 bases from J, the junction contained 6 bases not matched to a gene. This CDR3 comprises 14 residues. The germline V gene has CDR1 SGHTA and CDR2 FQGNSA. CDR3 amino acids: CASSPDRAFYGYTF. The CDR3 region has the DNA TGTGCCAGCAGCCCGGACAGGGCATTCTATGGCTACACCTTC. Full variable domain (outside the CDR3, taken from reference TRBV7-2 and TRBJ1-2): GAGVSQSPSNKVTEKGKDVELRCDPISGHTALYWYRQSLGQGLEFLIYFQGNSAPDKSGLPSDRFSAERTGGSVSTLTIQRTQQEDSAVYLCASSPDRAFYGYTFGSGTRLTVV.

V and J are TRBV10-3 and TRBJ2-1; the D gene is possibly TRBD2 (6 bases). This CDR3 has 17 amino acids. Between the trimmed V and J ends, which lost 2 bases and 3 bases, there was a span of 17 bases. Looked up from germline, CDR1 is ENHRY and CDR2 is SYGVKD. The CDR3 DNA is TGTGCCATCAGTGAGCGGGACTCCACCCCCTTCTACAATGAGCAGTTCTTC. Its protein product is CAISERDSTPFYNEQFF.

The chain is built from TRBV7-3 and TRBJ2-3; D is possibly TRBD1 (6 bases). CDR3 length: 14 amino acids. Trimming stripped 5 bases from V and 5 bases from J, with 14 bases between. Germline-derived CDR1 and CDR2 are SGHTA and FQGTGA. CDR3 in amino acids: CASSELGGRDTQYF. The DNA of the CDR3 is TGTGCCAGCAGCGAACTAGGGGGTCGAGATACGCAGTATTTT.

The rearrangement uses TRBV5-1 and TRBJ1-3; D is possibly TRBD1 (6 bases). V dropped 0 bases and J dropped 2 bases, with 6 bases sitting between them. CDR1 SGHRS and CDR2 YFSETQ come from the germline V gene. The CDR3 runs 14 residues. CDR3 sequence (DNA): TGCGCCAGCAGCTTGGGGACAGCTGGAAACACCATATATTTT. This translates into CASSLGTAGNTIYF.

This chain links TRBV11-2 with TRBJ2-1; D possibly corresponds to TRBD1 (6 bases). Germline V gives CDR1 SGHAT, CDR2 FQNNGV. V lost 10 bases to trimming and J lost 2 bases, with 15 bases between them. This CDR3 spans 14 amino acids. The CDR3 reads CATRTAYAYNEQFF. Written as DNA, the CDR3 is TGTGCCACCCGGACAGCCTACGCCTACAATGAGCAGTTCTTC.

Here the CDR3 DNA reads TGTGCCATCAGTGAGGCTACAGTACCCAATCAGCCCCAGCATTTT. Protein sequence: CAISEATVPNQPQHF. The V and J genes are TRBV10-3 and TRBJ1-5, with unresolved D. The germline V gene encodes CDR1 ENHRY and CDR2 SYGVKD. The CDR3 runs to 15 residues. Trimming took off 2 bases at V and 3 bases at J, with 11 bases between the two ends.

The chain links TRBV5-1 to TRBJ1-1; the D gene is possibly TRBD1 (6 bases). Germline loops: CDR1 SGHRS, CDR2 YFSETQ. V lost 1 base and J 8 bases, leaving 18 bases between the germline ends. The CDR3 covers 15 residues. The CDR3, as DNA: TGCGCCAGCAGCTTGCCGGACAGAGGAATGCGCGAAGCTTTCTTT. As protein: CASSLPDRGMREAFF.

The rearrangement links TRBV9 to TRBJ2-5; 7 bases are a match to TRBD1. This CDR3 has 14 residues. With 1 base clipped from V and 5 bases from J, the junction kept 5 bases outside the gene matches. In germline, CDR1 is SGDLS, CDR2 YYNGEE. In nucleotides, the CDR3 is TGTGCCAGCAGCGTACAAGGGGGCAGTGAGACCCAGTACTTC. Protein sequence: CASSVQGGSETQYF.

This clone was seen a single time. The J gene is TRBJ2-2, the V gene TRBV19; a weak D match, TRBD2 (6 bases). The germline gives CDR1 LNHDA, CDR2 SQIVND (reference sequence). The CDR3 consists of 16 residues. V was pared by 6 bases and J by 7 bases, with 21 bases between. The CDR3 DNA sequence: TGTGCCAGTAGCCAATCGGGGGAAGCTCCCAACGGGGAGCTGTTTTTT. Translating it yields CASSQSGEAPNGELFF. Together with reference TRBV19 and TRBJ2-2, the CDR3 gives the full variable domain: DGGITQSPKYLFRKEGQNVTLSCEQNLNHDAMYWYRQDPGQGLRLIYYSQIVNDFQKGDIAEGYSVSREKKESFPLTVTSAQKNPTAFYLCASSQSGEAPNGELFFGEGSRLTVL.

The chain joins TRBV3-1 (or the pseudogene TRBV3-2) to TRBJ1-6; D unclear. The V and J ends lost 1 base and 7 bases respectively, with 11 bases between them. Germline CDR1 and CDR2: LGHDT and YNNKEL (reference sequence). The CDR3 consists of 15 residues. The CDR3 reads CASSQGTGGNSPLHF. In nucleotides, the CDR3 is TGTGCCAGCAGCCAAGGGACGGGAGGGAATTCACCCCTCCACTTT.

This sequence joins TRBV6-6 and TRBJ1-6; TRBD1 agrees at 7 bases. Germline assignment: CDR1 MNHNY and CDR2 SVGAGI (reference sequence). The CDR3 is made up of 17 amino acids. V lost 5 bases and J lost 0; bases outside the gene matches: 7. DNA for the CDR3: TGTGCCAGCAGTCGGACAGGTTCTAGCTCCTATAATTCACCCCTCCACTTT. It is translated as CASSRTGSSSYNSPLHF.

Only one count was recorded for this clone. The chain employs TRBV25-1 and TRBJ2-1; TRBD1 is a possible D gene (5 bases). Trimming cost V 5 bases and J 10 bases, with 9 bases left between them. The CDR3 extends over 11 amino acids. Germline V gives CDR1 MGHDK, CDR2 SYGVNS. CDR3 region: CASSQGYEQFF. The CDR3 DNA is TGTGCCAGCAGTCAGGGTTACGAGCAGTTCTTC.

CDR3 protein: CATSDSSGTGTYGYTF. CDR3 DNA sequence: TGTGCCACCAGTGATTCATCCGGGACAGGGACCTATGGCTACACCTTC. V is TRBV24-1 and J is TRBJ1-2; 9 bases agree with TRBD1. The CDR3 has 16 amino acids. J lost 4 bases, V lost 2 bases, and 7 bases had no gene match. Germline CDR1 and CDR2: KGHDR and SFDVKD.

The chain carries TRBV5-4 and TRBJ1-1; maybe TRBD1 (5 bases). V gave up 5 bases and J gave up 10 bases, with 18 bases separating them. CDR3 size: 13 residues. In germline, CDR1 is SGHNT, CDR2 YYREEE (reference sequence). CDR3 protein: CASSTNWGVGAFF. The CDR3 DNA sequence: TGTGCCAGCAGTACAAATTGGGGCGTTGGAGCTTTCTTT.

The chain carries TRBV7-2 and TRBJ2-3; 10 nucleotides align to TRBD2. The ends lost 1 base at V and 1 base at J; junction bases unmatched: 11. CDR3 length: 19 amino acids. The germline V gene encodes CDR1 SGHTA and CDR2 FQGNSA. This chain's CDR3 is CASSLVRLAGAARTDTQYF. CDR3 in DNA: TGTGCCAGCAGCTTAGTAAGGCTAGCGGGGGCGGCCCGCACAGATACGCAGTATTTT.

V and J are TRBV29-1 and TRBJ1-3, with 11 bases that match TRBD1. The CDR3 is 13 amino acids. Germline CDR1 reads SQVTM; CDR2 reads ANQGSEA. The trim removed 6 bases at V and 4 bases at J, leaving 2 bases unmatched. CDR3 amino acids: CSVGTGGGNTIYF. CDR3 coding DNA: TGCAGCGTCGGGACAGGGGGAGGAAACACCATATATTTT.

This clone was detected once. This sequence joins TRBV3-1 (or the pseudogene TRBV3-2) and TRBJ1-2; 7 bases match TRBD1. V lost 6 bases, J lost 4 bases, and 8 bases stayed unmatched. Germline V gives CDR1 LGHDT, CDR2 YNNKEL (reference sequence). CDR3 size: 14 residues. The CDR3 DNA sequence: TGTGCCAGCAGACCCGACAGGGCCCCCTATGGCTACACCTTC. Its translation is CASRPDRAPYGYTF.

This rearrangement joins TRBV6-4 to TRBJ2-1; a possible D gene is TRBD2 (6 bases). CDR1 MRHNA and CDR2 SNTAGT come from the germline V gene. Trimming left V 0 bases short and J 1 base short, with 10 bases between. This CDR3 is 16 amino acids long. The CDR3 loop is CASSDSTAGSYNEQFF. The CDR3 region has the DNA TGTGCCAGCAGTGACTCGACAGCGGGTTCCTACAATGAGCAGTTCTTC.

This sequence joins TRBV6-5 and TRBJ2-1, with D perhaps matching TRBD1 (5 bases). Between the trimmed V and J ends, which lost 4 bases and 5 bases, there was a span of 9 bases. Germline CDR1 reads MNHEY; CDR2 reads SVGAGI. The CDR3 spans 13 residues. In DNA, the CDR3 is TGTGCCAGCAGTTTTCGACAGAACAATGAGCAGTTCTTC. Its translation: CASSFRQNNEQFF.

V and J are TRBV11-2 and TRBJ2-3; TRBD1 matches 7 bases. Per the germline V gene, CDR1 is SGHAT and CDR2 is FQNNGV. The CDR3 consists of 14 residues. Trimming removed 5 bases from V and 7 bases from J; junction bases left unmatched: 9. The DNA for the CDR3 is TGTGCCAGCAGCCAAACGACAGGGTCACATACGCAGTATTTT. It translates to CASSQTTGSHTQYF.

The chain is built from TRBV6-6 and TRBJ1-1, with 8 bases fitting TRBD1. Trimming at V came to 6 bases and at J to 4 bases, leaving 4 bases not matched to a gene. CDR3 length: 13 residues. Germline CDR1 is MNHNY and CDR2 is SVGAGI (reference sequence). The CDR3 loop is CASSQGAVTEAFF. In DNA form, the CDR3 reads TGTGCCAGCAGCCAGGGGGCTGTCACTGAAGCTTTCTTT.

The chain combines TRBV12-5 with TRBJ2-5, with a weak D call TRBD2 (6 bases). The germline V gene encodes CDR1 LGHNT and CDR2 FRNRAP. V lost 7 bases and J lost 1, with 19 bases in between. The CDR3 has 16 residues. Written as DNA, the CDR3 is TGTGCTAGTGCCTGGGGTCGCGGGGTGATCCAAGAGACCCAGTACTTC. This translates into CASAWGRGVIQETQYF.

This CDR3 is CASSPRQGVSYEQYF. The DNA for the CDR3 is TGTGCCAGCAGCCCTCGACAGGGGGTCTCCTACGAGCAGTACTTC. The chain links TRBV5-5 to TRBJ2-7, with 9 bases identical to TRBD1. This CDR3 is built from 15 residues. The J segment lost 0 bases and the V segment lost 4 bases, leaving 5 bases of the junction unmatched. Germline-derived CDR1 and CDR2 are SGHKS and YYEKEE (reference sequence).